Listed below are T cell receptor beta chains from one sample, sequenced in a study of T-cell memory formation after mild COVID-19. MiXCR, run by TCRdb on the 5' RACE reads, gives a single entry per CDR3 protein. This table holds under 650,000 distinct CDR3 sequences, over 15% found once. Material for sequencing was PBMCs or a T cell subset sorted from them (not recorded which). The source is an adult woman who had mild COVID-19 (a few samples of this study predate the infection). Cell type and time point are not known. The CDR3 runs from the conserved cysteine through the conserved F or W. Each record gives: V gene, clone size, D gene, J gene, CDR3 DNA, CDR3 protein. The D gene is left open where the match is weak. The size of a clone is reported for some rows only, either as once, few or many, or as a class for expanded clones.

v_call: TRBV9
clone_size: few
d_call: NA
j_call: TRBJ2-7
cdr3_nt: TGTGCCAGCAGCCATACTTGGGGGGAGCAGTACTTC
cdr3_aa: CASSHTWGEQYF

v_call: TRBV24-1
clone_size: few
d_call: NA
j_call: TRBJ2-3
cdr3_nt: TGTGCCACCAGTGAGCGTCCGGGACGGACGCCGGACGGGGATACGCAGTATTTT
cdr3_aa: CATSERPGRTPDGDTQYF

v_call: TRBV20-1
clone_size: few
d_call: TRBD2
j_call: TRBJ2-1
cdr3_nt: TGCAGTGCTAGATCGACTAGCGGGGATTACAATGAGCAGTTCTTC
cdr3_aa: CSARSTSGDYNEQFF

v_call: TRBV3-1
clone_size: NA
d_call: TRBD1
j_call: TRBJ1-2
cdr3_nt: TGTGCCAGCAGCTCCCCCCCTTATGCGGGACAGGGGGTAGATGGCTACACCTTC
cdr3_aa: CASSSPPYAGQGVDGYTF

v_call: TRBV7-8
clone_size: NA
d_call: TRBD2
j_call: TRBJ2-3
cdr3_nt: TGTGCCAGCAGCTTACAGCGGGGGGGCCGAGATACGCAGTATTTT
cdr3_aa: CASSLQRGGRDTQYF

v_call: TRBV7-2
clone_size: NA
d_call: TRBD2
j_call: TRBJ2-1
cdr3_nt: TGTGCCAGCAGCTCCAGACTAGCGGGAGCGCATGAGCAGTTCTTC
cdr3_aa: CASSSRLAGAHEQFF

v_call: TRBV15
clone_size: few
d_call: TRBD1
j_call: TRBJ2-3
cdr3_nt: TGTGCCACCAGCATGCAGGGGGCCGTTACAGATACGCAGTATTTT
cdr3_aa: CATSMQGAVTDTQYF

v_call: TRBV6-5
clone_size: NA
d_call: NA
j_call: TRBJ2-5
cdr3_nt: TGTGCCAGCAGTTATACCGGGGTCCAGGAGACCCAGTACTTC
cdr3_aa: CASSYTGVQETQYF

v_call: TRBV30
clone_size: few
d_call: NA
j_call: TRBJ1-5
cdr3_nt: TGTGCCTGGAGCTCCGAATGGGCTCAGCCCCAGCATTTT
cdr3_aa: CAWSSEWAQPQHF

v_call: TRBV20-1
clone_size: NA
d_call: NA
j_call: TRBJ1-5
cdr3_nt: TGCAGTGCTGCACTTTCCCGCCAAAGCAATCAGCCCCAGCATTTT
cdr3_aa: CSAALSRQSNQPQHF

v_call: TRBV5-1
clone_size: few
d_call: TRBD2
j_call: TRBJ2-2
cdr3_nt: TGCGCCAGCGTAGCGGGACTCCTAGGCGGGGAGCTGTTTTTT
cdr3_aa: CASVAGLLGGELFF

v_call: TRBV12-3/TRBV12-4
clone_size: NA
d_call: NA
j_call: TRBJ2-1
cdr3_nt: TGTGCCAGCATCCCGGACGGGAGCTCCTACAATGAGCAGTTCTTC
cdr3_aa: CASIPDGSSYNEQFF

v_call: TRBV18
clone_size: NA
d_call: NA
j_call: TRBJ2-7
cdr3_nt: TGTGCCAGCTCACCCTCGGGGCGGGGTATCGAGCAGTACTTC
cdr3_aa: CASSPSGRGIEQYF

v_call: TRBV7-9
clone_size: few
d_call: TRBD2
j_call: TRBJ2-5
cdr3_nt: TGTGCCAGCAGCTCCGAAGGAATAGCGGGAGTAACTCAAGAGACCCAGTACTTC
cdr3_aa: CASSSEGIAGVTQETQYF

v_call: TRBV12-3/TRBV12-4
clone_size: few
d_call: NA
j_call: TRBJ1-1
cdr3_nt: TGTGCCAGCGTCGAGGTGAACACTGAAGCTTTCTTT
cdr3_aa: CASVEVNTEAFF

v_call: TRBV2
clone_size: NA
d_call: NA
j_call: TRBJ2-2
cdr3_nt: TGTGCCAGCAAGCCGATGAACACCGGGGAGCTGTTTTTT
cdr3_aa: CASKPMNTGELFF

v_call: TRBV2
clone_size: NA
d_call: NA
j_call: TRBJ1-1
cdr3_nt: TGTGCCAGCCTTCGTAGAGACCGTGAAGCTTTCTTT
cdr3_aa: CASLRRDREAFF

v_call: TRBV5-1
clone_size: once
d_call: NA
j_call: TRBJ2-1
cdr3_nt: TGCGCCAGCAGCACCCAGGGTCATGAGCAGTTCTTC
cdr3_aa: CASSTQGHEQFF

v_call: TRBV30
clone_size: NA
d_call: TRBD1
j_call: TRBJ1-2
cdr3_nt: TGTGCCTGGATGAGAGGACAGGGGGCCTATGGCTACACCTTC
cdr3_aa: CAWMRGQGAYGYTF

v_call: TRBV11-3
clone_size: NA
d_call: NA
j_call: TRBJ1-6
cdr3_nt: TGTGCCAGCAGCCAAACAGGGTGGTGGGATTCACCCCTCCACTTT
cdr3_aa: CASSQTGWWDSPLHF

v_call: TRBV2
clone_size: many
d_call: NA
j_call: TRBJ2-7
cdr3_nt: TGTGCCAGCAGGGCCTACGAGCAGTACTTC
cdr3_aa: CASRAYEQYF

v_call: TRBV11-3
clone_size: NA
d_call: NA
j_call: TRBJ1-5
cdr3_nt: TGTGCCAGCAGCTTAGGGAGGGACAGCAATCAGCCCCAGCATTTT
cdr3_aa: CASSLGRDSNQPQHF

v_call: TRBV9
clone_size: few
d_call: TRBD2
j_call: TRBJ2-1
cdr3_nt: TGTGCCAGCAGCGATTTGAGGGGAGCGGGGACGGAGCAGTTCTTC
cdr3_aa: CASSDLRGAGTEQFF

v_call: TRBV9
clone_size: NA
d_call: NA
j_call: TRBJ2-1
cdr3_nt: TGTGCCAGCAGCGCTTGGGGCGGAGCCCTGAATGAGCAGTTCTTC
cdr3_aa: CASSAWGGALNEQFF

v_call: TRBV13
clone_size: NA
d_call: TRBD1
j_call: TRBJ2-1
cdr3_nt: TGTGCCAGCAGCTTAGTAAGGACAGGGGGCCGGAATGAGCAGTTCTTC
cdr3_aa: CASSLVRTGGRNEQFF

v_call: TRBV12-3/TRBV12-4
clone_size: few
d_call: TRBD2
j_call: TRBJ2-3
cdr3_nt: TGTGCCAGCAGTTCTACTAGCGAGTCAGATACGCAGTATTTT
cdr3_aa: CASSSTSESDTQYF

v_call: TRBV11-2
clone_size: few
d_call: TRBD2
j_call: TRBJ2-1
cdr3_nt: TGTGCCAGCAGCCCGACTAGCGGGGACGACAATGAGCAGTTCTTC
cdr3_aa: CASSPTSGDDNEQFF

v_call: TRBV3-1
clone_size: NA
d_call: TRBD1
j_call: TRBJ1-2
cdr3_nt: TGTGCCAGCAGCCGAAACCGGGACAGTGTCTATGGCTACACCTTC
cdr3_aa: CASSRNRDSVYGYTF

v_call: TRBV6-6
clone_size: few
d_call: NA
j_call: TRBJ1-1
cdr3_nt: TGTGCCAGCAGTGCCAAATTTCCGGGAGCTGGGGTGAACACTGAAGCTTTCTTT
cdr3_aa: CASSAKFPGAGVNTEAFF

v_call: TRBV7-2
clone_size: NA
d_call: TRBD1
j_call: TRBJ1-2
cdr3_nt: TGTGCCAGTACCGGGACAGGGTACTATGGCTACACCTTC
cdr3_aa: CASTGTGYYGYTF

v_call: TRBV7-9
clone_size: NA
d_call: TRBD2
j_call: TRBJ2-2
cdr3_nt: TGTGCCCTCACCGGGGCGGGGGAAACCGGGGAGCTGTTTTTT
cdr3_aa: CALTGAGETGELFF

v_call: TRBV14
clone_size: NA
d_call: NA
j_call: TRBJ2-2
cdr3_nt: TGTGCCAGCAGCCAAGGAACAGAAAGGGGGGAGCTGTTTTTT
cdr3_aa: CASSQGTERGELFF

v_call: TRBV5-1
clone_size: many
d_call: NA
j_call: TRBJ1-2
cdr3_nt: TGCGCCAGCAGCTTGGGGACAGAGTTCCTCTATGGCTACACCTTC
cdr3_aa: CASSLGTEFLYGYTF

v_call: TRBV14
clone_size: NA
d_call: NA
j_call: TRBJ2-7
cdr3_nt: TGTGCCAGCAGCCGGGCGGGGACTCCTAGCATGGAGCAGTACTTC
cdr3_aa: CASSRAGTPSMEQYF

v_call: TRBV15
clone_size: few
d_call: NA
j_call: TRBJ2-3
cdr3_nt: TGTGCCACCTCGGAGGAGCCAACAGATACGCAGTATTTT
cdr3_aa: CATSEEPTDTQYF

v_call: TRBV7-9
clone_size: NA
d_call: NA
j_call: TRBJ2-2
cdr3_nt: TGTGCCAGCATCGATTTCCGCACCGGGGAGCTGTTTTTT
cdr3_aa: CASIDFRTGELFF

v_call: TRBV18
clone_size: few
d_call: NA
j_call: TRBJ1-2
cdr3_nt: TGTGCCAGCTCACCACCATCCACTAACTATGGCTACACCTTC
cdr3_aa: CASSPPSTNYGYTF

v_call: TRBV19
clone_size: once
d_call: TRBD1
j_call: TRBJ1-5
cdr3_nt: TGTGCCAGTCGGGGGGACAGGGGACGTACCAGCAATCAGCCCCAGCATTTT
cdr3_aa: CASRGDRGRTSNQPQHF

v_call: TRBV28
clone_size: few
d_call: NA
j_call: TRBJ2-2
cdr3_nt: TGTGCCAGCAGTGAGCTCCCCGGGGAGCTGTTTTTT
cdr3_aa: CASSELPGELFF

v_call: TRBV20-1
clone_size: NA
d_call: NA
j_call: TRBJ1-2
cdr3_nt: TGCAGTGCTAGGAGGGCGAGGGGCTACACCTTC
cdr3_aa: CSARRARGYTF

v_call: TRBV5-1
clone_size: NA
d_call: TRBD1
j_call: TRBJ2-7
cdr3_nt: TGCGCCAGCAGCTCGGAGGGACAGGGCGACGAGCAGTACTTC
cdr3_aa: CASSSEGQGDEQYF

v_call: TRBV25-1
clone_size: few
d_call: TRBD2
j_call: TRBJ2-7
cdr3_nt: TGTGCCAGCAGTGACAATCCTAGCGGGATCTACGAGCAGTACTTC
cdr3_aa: CASSDNPSGIYEQYF

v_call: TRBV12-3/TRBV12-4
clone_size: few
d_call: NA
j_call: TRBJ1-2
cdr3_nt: TGTGCCAGCAGTTTGTTAGGGATGAACTATGGCTACACCTTC
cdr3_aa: CASSLLGMNYGYTF

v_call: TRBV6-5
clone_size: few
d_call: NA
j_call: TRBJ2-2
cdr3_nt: TGTGCCAGCAGTTACTCGTCGGGGGCCGGGGAGCTGTTTTTT
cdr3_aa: CASSYSSGAGELFF

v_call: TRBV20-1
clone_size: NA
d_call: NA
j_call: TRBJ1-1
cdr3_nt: TGCAGTGCGGATGACCTTGGGGTGAACACTGAAGCTTTCTTT
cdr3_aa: CSADDLGVNTEAFF

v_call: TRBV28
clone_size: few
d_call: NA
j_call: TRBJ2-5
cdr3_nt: TGTGCCAGCAGTCCCCGGGAGACAAGGGGCGGCGAGACCCAGTACTTC
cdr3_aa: CASSPRETRGGETQYF

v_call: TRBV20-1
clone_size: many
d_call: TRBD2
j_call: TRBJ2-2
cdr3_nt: TGCAGTGCTCCCGTGGGGGGGTCGAACACCGGGGAGCTGTTTTTT
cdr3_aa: CSAPVGGSNTGELFF

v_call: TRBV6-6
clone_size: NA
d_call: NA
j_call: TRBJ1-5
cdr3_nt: TGTGCCAGCAGCACAGGGTACGGGCAGCCCCAGCATTTT
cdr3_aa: CASSTGYGQPQHF

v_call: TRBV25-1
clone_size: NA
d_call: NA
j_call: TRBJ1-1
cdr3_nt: TGTGCCAGCAGTCTCTTTGACGCTGAAGCTTTCTTT
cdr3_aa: CASSLFDAEAFF

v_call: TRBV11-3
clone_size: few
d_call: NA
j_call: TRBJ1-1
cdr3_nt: TGTGCCAGCAGCTTAGGGACGGCAGGGCGCGCTGAAGCTTTCTTT
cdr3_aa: CASSLGTAGRAEAFF

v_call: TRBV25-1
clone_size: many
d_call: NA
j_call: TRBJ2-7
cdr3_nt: TGTGCCAGCAGTGAAGGGGGGTCCTACGAGCAGTACTTC
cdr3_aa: CASSEGGSYEQYF

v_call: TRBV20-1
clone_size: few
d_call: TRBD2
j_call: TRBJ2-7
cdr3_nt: TGCAGTGCTAGAGATTCGGGACTAGCGGGAGGGCTCCGCGAGCAGTACTTC
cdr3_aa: CSARDSGLAGGLREQYF

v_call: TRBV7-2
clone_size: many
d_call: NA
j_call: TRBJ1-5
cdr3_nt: TGTGCCAGCAGCTTTACAGGAGGGCAGCCCCAGCATTTT
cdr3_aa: CASSFTGGQPQHF

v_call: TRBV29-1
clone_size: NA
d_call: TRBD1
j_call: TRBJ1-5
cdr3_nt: TGCAGCGTTGGGGACAGGGGGCATCAGCCCCAGCATTTT
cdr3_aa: CSVGDRGHQPQHF

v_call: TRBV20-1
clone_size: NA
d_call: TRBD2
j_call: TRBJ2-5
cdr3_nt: TGCAGTGCTAGTGAGCTAGCGGGAGGTCTTATCCAAGAGACCCAGTACTTC
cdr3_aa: CSASELAGGLIQETQYF

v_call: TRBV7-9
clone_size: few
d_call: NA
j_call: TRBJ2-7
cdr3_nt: TGTGCCAGCAGCTCCCGTGCCGGTATTCCCTACGAGCAGTACTTC
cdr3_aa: CASSSRAGIPYEQYF

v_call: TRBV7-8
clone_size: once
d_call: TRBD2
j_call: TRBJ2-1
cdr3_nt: TGTGCCAGCAGCTTAGAAGTTTCGGGACTAGCGACACATCAGGATCGGAATGAGCAGTTCTTC
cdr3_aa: CASSLEVSGLATHQDRNEQFF

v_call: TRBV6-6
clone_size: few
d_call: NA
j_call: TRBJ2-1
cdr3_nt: TGTGCCAGTCAGTACGATAGCGTAAACGAGCAGTTCTTC
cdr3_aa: CASQYDSVNEQFF